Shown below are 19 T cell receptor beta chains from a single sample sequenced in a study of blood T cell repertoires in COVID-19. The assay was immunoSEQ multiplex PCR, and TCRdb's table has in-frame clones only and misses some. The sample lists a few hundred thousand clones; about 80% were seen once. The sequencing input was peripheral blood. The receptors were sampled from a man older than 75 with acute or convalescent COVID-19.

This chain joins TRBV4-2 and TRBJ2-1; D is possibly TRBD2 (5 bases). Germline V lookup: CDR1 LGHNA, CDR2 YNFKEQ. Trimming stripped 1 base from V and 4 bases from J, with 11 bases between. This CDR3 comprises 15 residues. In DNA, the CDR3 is TGTGCCAGCAGCCAAGCTCGAGCGGTGTACAATGAGCAGTTCTTC. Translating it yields CASSQARAVYNEQFF.

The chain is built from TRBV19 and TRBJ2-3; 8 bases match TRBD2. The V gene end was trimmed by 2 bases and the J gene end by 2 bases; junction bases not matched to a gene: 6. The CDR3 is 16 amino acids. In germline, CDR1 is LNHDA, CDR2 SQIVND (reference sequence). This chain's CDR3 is CASSILLAGPTDTQYF. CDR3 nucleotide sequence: TGTGCCAGTAGTATACTTCTAGCGGGCCCCACAGATACGCAGTATTTT.

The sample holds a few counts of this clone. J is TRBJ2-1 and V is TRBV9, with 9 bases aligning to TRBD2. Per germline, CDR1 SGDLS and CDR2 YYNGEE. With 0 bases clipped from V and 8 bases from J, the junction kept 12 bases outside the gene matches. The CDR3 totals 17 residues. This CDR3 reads CASSVAQRAGGSHEQFF. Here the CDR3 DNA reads TGTGCCAGCAGCGTAGCCCAAAGGGCGGGGGGGTCCCATGAGCAGTTCTTC.

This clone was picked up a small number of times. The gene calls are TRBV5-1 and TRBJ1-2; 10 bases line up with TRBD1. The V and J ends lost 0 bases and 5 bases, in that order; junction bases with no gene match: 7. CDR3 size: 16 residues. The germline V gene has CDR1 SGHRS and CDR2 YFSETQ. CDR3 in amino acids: CASSLAGQGVSYGYTF. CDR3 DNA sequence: TGCGCCAGCAGCTTGGCCGGACAGGGGGTTTCGTATGGCTACACCTTC.

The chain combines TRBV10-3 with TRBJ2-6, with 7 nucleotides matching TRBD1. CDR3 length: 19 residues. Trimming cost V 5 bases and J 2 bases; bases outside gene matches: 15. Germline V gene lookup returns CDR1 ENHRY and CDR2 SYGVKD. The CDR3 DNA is TGTGCCATCAGTTCACTGAGACAGGGATTCTCCGCTGGGGCCAACGTCCTGACTTTC. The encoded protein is CAISSLRQGFSAGANVLTF.

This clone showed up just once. The CDR3 DNA sequence: TGTGCCAGCAGCCCGCCGGGGGGGACAGCTAATGAAAAACTGTTTTTT. Encoded protein: CASSPPGGTANEKLFF. The chain couples TRBV3-1 (or the pseudogene TRBV3-2) to TRBJ1-4, with 7 bases aligning to TRBD1. Trimming removed 4 bases from V and 3 bases from J; junction bases left unmatched: 8. Looked up from germline, CDR1 is LGHDT and CDR2 is YNNKEL (reference sequence). The CDR3 has 16 residues.

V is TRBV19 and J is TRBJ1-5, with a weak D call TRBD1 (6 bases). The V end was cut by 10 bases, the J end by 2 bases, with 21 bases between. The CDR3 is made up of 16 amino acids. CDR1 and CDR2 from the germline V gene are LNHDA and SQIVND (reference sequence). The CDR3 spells CATATGTSRGNQPQHF. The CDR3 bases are TGTGCCACCGCGACAGGTACAAGTCGGGGCAATCAGCCCCAGCATTTT.

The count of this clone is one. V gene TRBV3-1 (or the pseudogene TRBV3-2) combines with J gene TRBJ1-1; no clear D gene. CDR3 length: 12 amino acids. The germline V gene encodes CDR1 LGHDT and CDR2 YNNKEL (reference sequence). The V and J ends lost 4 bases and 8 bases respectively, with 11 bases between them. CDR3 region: CASSPIGAEAFF. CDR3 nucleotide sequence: TGTGCCAGCAGCCCCATCGGTGCAGAAGCTTTCTTT.

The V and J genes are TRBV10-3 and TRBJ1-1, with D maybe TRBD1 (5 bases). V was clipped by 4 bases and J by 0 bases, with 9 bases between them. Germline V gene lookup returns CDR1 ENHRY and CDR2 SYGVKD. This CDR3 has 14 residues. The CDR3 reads CAISGVRVNTEAFF. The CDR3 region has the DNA TGTGCCATCAGTGGGGTCAGGGTGAACACTGAAGCTTTCTTT.

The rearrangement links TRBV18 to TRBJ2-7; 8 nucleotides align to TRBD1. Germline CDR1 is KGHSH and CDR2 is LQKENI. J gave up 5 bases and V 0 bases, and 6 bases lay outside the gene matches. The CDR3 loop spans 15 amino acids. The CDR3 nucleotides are TGTGCCAGCTCACCACCGAGGACAGGGAACAACGAGCAGTACTTC. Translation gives CASSPPRTGNNEQYF. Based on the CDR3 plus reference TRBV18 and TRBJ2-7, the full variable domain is NAGVMQNPRHLVRRRGQEARLRCSPMKGHSHVYWYRQLPEEGLKFMVYLQKENIIDESGMPKERFSAEFPKEGPSILRIQQVVRGDSAAYFCASSPPRTGNNEQYFGPGTRLTVT.

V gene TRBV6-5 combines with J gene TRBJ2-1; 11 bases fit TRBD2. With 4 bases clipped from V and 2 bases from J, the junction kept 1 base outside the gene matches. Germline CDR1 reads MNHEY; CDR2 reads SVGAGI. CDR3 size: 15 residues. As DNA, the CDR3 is TGTGCCAGCAGTTCGACTAGCGGGGCCTACAATGAGCAGTTCTTC. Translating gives CASSSTSGAYNEQFF.

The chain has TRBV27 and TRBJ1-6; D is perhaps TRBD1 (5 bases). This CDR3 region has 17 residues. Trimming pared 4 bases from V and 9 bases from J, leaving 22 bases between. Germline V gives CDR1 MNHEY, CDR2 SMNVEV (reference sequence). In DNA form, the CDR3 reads TGTGCCAGCAGTTCCCCGACCTCGGGGGGGATCGGTTCACCCCTCCACTTT. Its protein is CASSSPTSGGIGSPLHF.

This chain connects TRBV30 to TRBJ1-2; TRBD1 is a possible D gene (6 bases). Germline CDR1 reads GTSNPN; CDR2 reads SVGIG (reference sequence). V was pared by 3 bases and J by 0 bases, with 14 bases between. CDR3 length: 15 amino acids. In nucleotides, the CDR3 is TGTGCCTGGAGGGCAAGGGGGAGAGCTAACTATGGCTACACCTTC. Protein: CAWRARGRANYGYTF.

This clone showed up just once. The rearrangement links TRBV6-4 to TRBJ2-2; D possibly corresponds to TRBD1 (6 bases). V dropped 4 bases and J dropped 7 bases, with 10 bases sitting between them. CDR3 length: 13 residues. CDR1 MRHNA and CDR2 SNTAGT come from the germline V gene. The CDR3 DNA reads TGTGCCAGCAGTGCCTCAGGGGTCGGGGAGCTGTTTTTT. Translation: CASSASGVGELFF.

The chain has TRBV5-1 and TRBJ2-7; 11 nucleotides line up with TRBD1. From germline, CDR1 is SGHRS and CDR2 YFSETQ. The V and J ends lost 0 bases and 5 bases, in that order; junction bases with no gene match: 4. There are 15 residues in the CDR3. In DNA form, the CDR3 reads TGCGCCAGCAGCTTGGAAGGACAGGGGGCGGACGAGCAGTACTTC. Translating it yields CASSLEGQGADEQYF.

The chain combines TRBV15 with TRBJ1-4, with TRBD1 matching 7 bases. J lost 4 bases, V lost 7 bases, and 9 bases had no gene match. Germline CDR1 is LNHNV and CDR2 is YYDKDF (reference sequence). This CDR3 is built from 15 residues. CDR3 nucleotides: TGTGCCACCATAAGGGGGCGCGACGTTAATGAAAAACTGTTTTTT. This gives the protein CATIRGRDVNEKLFF.

The CDR3 loop is CASSRQGARTDTQYF. The CDR3 DNA reads TGTGCCAGCAGTCGACAGGGGGCCCGCACAGATACGCAGTATTTT. The rearrangement uses TRBV28 and TRBJ2-3, with 10 bases lining up with TRBD1. From germline, CDR1 is MDHEN and CDR2 SYDVKM. V trimming: 5 bases; J trimming: 1 base; junction bases outside the gene matches: 3. The CDR3 spans 15 residues.

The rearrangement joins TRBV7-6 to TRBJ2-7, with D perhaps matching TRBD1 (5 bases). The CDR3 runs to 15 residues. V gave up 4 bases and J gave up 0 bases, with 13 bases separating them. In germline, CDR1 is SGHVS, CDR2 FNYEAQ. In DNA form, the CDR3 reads TGTGCCAGCAGCTATAGACAGTCCAGCTCCTACGAGCAGTACTTC. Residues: CASSYRQSSSYEQYF.

The CDR3 reads CASSRGQGARVRDEQYF. Here the CDR3 DNA reads TGTGCCAGCAGCCGGGGACAGGGTGCCCGCGTCCGAGACGAGCAGTACTTC. V gene TRBV9 combines with J gene TRBJ2-7; 9 nucleotides match TRBD1. V dropped 4 bases and J dropped 5; count of bases not matched to a gene: 16. Looked up from germline, CDR1 is SGDLS and CDR2 is YYNGEE. The CDR3 is made up of 17 amino acids.